The T cell receptor beta chain under discussion was sequenced for a study of control samples from healthy donors and cancer patients. Method: immunoSEQ multiplex PCR; TCRdb's copy keeps in-frame clones and lacks some. The data show more than 60,000 clones, with under 90% seen just once and about 9.5% held by the top ten. Germline CDR1 SNHLY, CDR2 FYNNEI. J lost 1 base, V lost 4 bases, and 7 bases had no gene match. CDR3 length equals 15 residues. This sequence joins TRBV2 and TRBJ2-7; 7 positions agree with TRBD1. Material for sequencing was PBMCs. This clonotype was obtained from a woman between 50 and 59 years old with colorectal cancer. In DNA form, the CDR3 reads TGTGCCAGCAGTGGGGACAGATACCCATCCTACGAGCAGTACGTC. It specifies CASSGDRYPSYEQYV.